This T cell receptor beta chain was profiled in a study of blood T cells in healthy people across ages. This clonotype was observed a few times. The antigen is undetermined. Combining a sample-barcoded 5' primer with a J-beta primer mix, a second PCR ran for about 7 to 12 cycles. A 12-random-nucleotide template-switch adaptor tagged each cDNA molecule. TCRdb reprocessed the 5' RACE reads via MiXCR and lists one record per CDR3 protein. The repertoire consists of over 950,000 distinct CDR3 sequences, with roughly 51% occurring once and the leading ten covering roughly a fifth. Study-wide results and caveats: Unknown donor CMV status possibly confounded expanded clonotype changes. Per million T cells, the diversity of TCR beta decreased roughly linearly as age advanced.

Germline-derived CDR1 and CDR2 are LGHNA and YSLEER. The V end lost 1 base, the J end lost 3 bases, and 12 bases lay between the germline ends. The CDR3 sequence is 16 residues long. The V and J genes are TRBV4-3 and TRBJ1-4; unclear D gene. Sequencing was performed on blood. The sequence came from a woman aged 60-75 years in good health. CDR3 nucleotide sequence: TGCGCCAGCAGCCAAGTTAGTGGGCGGGCTAATGAAAAACTGTTTTTT. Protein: CASSQVSGRANEKLFF.